The entry below describes one TCR beta chain. A much larger clone lies one base from this, so it may be a read error. The CDR3 runs 11 residues. The germline V gene encodes CDR1 MNHNS and CDR2 SASEGT. Trimming left V 10 bases short and J 7 bases short, with 8 bases between. These data originate in a study of T cells in Graves' hyperthyroidism and ophthalmopathy. Amplified TCR beta CDR3 regions came from RNA transcripts. HTBI primers were the set used in a first-round RT-PCR of the TCR CDR3. TCRdb reprocessed the multiplex PCR reads with MiXCR, giving one entry per CDR3 protein. The sample includes around 280,000 distinct CDR3 sequences, roughly 13% of them seen just once.

The receptor's source is a woman between 40 and 50 years old with Graves' hyperthyroidism. The chain couples TRBV6-1 to TRBJ1-6; D call uncertain. Sequencing was carried out using blood. Here the CDR3 reads CANKENSPLHF. In nucleotides, the CDR3 is TGTGCCAACAAGGAGAATTCACCCCTCCACTTT.